These T cell receptor beta chains were read from a single sample in a study of blood T cell repertoires in COVID-19. Clones were sequenced by immunoSEQ multiplex PCR, and TCRdb holds only the in-frame ones, with some missing. The sample includes 95,000 to 110,000 clones, about four fifths seen only once; the top ten take roughly 4.3%. The sample was peripheral blood. The receptor source for this set is a human donor in a cohort sampled during active COVID-19. Both conserved end residues are part of each CDR3. The D gene is left open where the match is weak.

D,V,J,DNA,CDR3
.,TRBV5-6,TRBJ1-5,TGTGCCAGCAGCCAGGGGTTTAGTAATCAGCCCCAGCATTTT,CASSQGFSNQPQHF
TRBD1,TRBV24-1,TRBJ1-2,TGTGCCACCAGTGATCCCCGAGAGGGGGCAGGCTATGGCTACACCTTC,CATSDPREGAGYGYTF
.,TRBV4-1,TRBJ1-3,TGCGCCAGCAGCGAGAACCAGGGCCGCTCTGGAAACACCATATATTTT,CASSENQGRSGNTIYF
.,TRBV2,TRBJ1-5,TGTGCCAGCAGTGAGCAGGTCAATCAGCCCCAGCATTTT,CASSEQVNQPQHF
TRBD2,TRBV5-5,TRBJ2-1,TGTGCCAGCAGTAAGAAGGCGGGAGGGGTAAATTTGAATGAGCAGTTCTTC,CASSKKAGGVNLNEQFF
TRBD1,TRBV27,TRBJ2-1,TGTGCCAGCAGACTTACAGGGGGCGGGTACAATGAGCAGTTCTTC,CASRLTGGGYNEQFF
.,TRBV19,TRBJ1-6,TGTGCCAGTAGTCTATCCGGACAGTCGTATAATTCACCCCTCCACTTT,CASSLSGQSYNSPLHF
.,TRBV28,TRBJ1-5,TGTGCCAGCAGTTTGTCGGGGGGGTATAGCAATCAGCCCCAGCATTTT,CASSLSGGYSNQPQHF
.,TRBV30,TRBJ1-1,TGTGCCTGGGGACCCATGGACAGAATGAACACTGAAGCTTTCTTT,CAWGPMDRMNTEAFF
TRBD2,TRBV7-3,TRBJ2-1,TGTGCCAGCAGCATTAGCGGGGACCTATACAATGAGCAGTTCTTC,CASSISGDLYNEQFF